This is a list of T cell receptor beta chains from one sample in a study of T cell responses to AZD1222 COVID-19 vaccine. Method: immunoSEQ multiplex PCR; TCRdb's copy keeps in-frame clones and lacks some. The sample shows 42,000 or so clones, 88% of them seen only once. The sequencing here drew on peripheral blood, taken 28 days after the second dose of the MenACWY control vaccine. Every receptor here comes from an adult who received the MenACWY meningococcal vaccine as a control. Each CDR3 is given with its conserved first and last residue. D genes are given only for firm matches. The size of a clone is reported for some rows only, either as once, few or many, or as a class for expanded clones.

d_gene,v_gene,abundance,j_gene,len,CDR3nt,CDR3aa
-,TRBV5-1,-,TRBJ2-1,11,TGCGCCAGCAGCTTAGGGAATGAGCAGTTCTTC,CASSLGNEQFF
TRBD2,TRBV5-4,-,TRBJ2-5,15,TGTGCCAGCACCCCGGGGGGGGCGGTACAAGAGACCCAGTACTTC,CASTPGGAVQETQYF
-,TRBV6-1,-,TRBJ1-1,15,TGTGCCAGCAGTGAACAGGCAGAATTGAACACTGAAGCTTTCTTT,CASSEQAELNTEAFF
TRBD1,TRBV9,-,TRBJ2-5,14,TGTGCCAGCAGCGCACAGGGGGCGGGGGAGACCCAGTACTTC,CASSAQGAGETQYF
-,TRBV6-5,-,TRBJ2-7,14,TGTGCCAGCGGGCCCCGGGAGGACAGATACGAGCAGTACTTC,CASGPREDRYEQYF
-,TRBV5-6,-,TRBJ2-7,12,TGTGCCAGCAGCGAGCCGAGGTCCGAGCAGTACTTC,CASSEPRSEQYF
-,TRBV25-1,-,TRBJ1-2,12,TGTGCCAGCAGTGCGGCGCCGTCGGGGCACACCTTC,CASSAAPSGHTF
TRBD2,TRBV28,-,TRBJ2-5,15,TGTGCCAGCACCCCGGGAGGGGTAAGGGGAGAGACCCAGTACTTC,CASTPGGVRGETQYF
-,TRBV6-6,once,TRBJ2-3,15,TGTGCCAGCACCCCCAGCGGAACAAGCACAGATACGCAGTATTTT,CASTPSGTSTDTQYF
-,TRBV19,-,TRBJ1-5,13,TGTGCCAGTAGCGAGGGTCCCCTACAGCCCCAGCATTTT,CASSEGPLQPQHF
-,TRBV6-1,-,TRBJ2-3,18,TGTGCCAGCAGTGAAGCGCTCGGCCACACGCCTAGCACAGATACGCAGTATTTT,CASSEALGHTPSTDTQYF
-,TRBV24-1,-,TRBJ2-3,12,TGTGCCACCCAGACTAGCACAGATACGCAGTATTTT,CATQTSTDTQYF
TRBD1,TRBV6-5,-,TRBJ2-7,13,TGTGCCAGCAGTTACGACAGGGCTTACGAGCAGTACTTC,CASSYDRAYEQYF
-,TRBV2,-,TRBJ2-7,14,TGTGCCAGCAGTTTCGGCGGTGACTCCTACGAGCAGTACTTC,CASSFGGDSYEQYF
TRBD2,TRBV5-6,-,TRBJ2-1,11,TGTGCCAGCAGCCTGGGACTAACGCAGTTCTTC,CASSLGLTQFF
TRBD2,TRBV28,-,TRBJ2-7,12,TGTGCCAGCAGTTTGGGGGGGTACGAGCAGTACTTC,CASSLGGYEQYF
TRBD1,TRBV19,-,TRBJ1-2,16,TGTGCCAGTAGGCAAACCGGACAGGGGGGGAACTATGGCTACACCTTC,CASRQTGQGGNYGYTF
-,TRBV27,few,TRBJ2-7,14,TGTGCCAGCAGTGCTGACAGGCAAATCTACGAGCAGTACTTC,CASSADRQIYEQYF
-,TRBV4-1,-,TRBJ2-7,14,TGCGCCAGCAGCCACCCCGACAGAACCTACGAGCAGTACTTC,CASSHPDRTYEQYF
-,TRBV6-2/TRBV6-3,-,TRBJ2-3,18,TGTGCCAGCAGTTACTCGATCATTTCGGGCCTCTGGACAGATACGCAGTATTTT,CASSYSIISGLWTDTQYF
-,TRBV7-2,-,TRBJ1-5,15,TGTGCCAGCAGCCACGAAGGAAGTCGAAATCAGCCCCAGCATTTT,CASSHEGSRNQPQHF
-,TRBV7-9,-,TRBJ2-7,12,TGTGCCAGCAGCTTAGTTAAATACGAGCAGTACTTC,CASSLVKYEQYF
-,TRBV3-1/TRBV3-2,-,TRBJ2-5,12,TGTGCCAGCAGCCCCGGAGGGGAGACCCAGTACTTC,CASSPGGETQYF
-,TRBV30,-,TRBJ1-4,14,TGTGCCTGGAGACGGTCTACAACTAATGAAAAACTGTTTTTT,CAWRRSTTNEKLFF
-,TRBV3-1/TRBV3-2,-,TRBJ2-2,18,TGTGCCAGCAGCCAAAAGATGAGGGTAGAGAGTCACACCGGGGAGCTGTTTTTT,CASSQKMRVESHTGELFF
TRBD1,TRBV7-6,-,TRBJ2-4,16,TGTGCCAGCAGCCCAGGACAGGGGGTGGGCAAAAACATTCAGTACTTC,CASSPGQGVGKNIQYF
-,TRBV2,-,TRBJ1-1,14,TGTGCCAGCACGCAAGACAGGACGGACACTGAAGCTTTCTTT,CASTQDRTDTEAFF
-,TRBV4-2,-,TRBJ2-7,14,TGTGCCAGCAGCCAAGAACGGCGCTCCTACGAGCAGTACTTC,CASSQERRSYEQYF
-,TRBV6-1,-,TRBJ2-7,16,TGTGCCAGCAGTGACATACGACAGGCGCTGAGCTACGAGCAGTACTTC,CASSDIRQALSYEQYF
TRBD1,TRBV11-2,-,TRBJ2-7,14,TGTGCCAGCAGCGTACTTCAGGGGGCGCGGGAGCAGTACTTC,CASSVLQGAREQYF
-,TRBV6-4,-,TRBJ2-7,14,TGTGCCAGCAGTACTGGGGGGACCTCCTACGAGCAGTACTTC,CASSTGGTSYEQYF
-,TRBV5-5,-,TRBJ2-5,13,TGTGCCAGCAAGTGGGTCACCCAAGAGACCCAGTACTTC,CASKWVTQETQYF
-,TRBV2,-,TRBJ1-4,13,TGTGCCAGCAGTCTCACGGATTTTGAAAAACTGTTTTTT,CASSLTDFEKLFF
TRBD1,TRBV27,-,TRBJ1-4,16,TGTGCCAGCAGTTCCTCTGAGGACAGGCTTTTGCGGAAACTGTTTTTT,CASSSSEDRLLRKLFF
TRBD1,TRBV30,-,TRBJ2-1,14,TGTGCCTGGAGTCCTACAGGGGGCGGATATGAGCAGTTCTTC,CAWSPTGGGYEQFF
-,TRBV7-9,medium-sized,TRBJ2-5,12,TGTGCCAGCCGGGGTGCGCAAGAGACCCAGTACTTC,CASRGAQETQYF
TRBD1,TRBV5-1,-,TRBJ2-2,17,TGCGCCAGCAGCCCTTTTAAACAGGGGGCTTTGGCCGGGGAGCTGTTTTTT,CASSPFKQGALAGELFF
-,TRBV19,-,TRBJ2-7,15,TGTGCCAGTAGTATTGAGGCAGGGGCCTTCTACGAGCAGTACTTC,CASSIEAGAFYEQYF
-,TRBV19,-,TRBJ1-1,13,TGTGCCAGTAGTATTGGGGAATTGGATGAAGCTTTCTTT,CASSIGELDEAFF
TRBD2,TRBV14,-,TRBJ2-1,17,TGTGCCAGCAGCGGCGGGGCTAGCGGGAGTCAGCGTGGTGAGCAGTTCTTC,CASSGGASGSQRGEQFF
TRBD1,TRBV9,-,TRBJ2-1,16,TGTGCCAGCAGCGAGGGAGACAGGGGTAATTACAATGAGCAGTTCTTC,CASSEGDRGNYNEQFF
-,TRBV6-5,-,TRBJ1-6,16,TGTGCCAGCAGTTACTCCCAGAGCTCCTATAATTCACCCCTCCACTTT,CASSYSQSSYNSPLHF
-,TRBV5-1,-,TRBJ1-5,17,TGCGCCAGCAGCCCGGGGGACCTCGGAATGCGCAATCAGCCCCAGCATTTT,CASSPGDLGMRNQPQHF
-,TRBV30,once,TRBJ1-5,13,TGTGCCTGGAGTGGGTCCGCTAGTGAGCCCCAGCATTTT,CAWSGSASEPQHF
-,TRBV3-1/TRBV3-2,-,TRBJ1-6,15,TGTGCCAGCAGCCAAGAGCAGATTCCGAATTCACCCCTCCACTTT,CASSQEQIPNSPLHF
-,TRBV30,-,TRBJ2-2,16,TGTGCCTGGAGTGTACTAGGAGGGAGGTACACCGGGGAGCTGTTTTTT,CAWSVLGGRYTGELFF